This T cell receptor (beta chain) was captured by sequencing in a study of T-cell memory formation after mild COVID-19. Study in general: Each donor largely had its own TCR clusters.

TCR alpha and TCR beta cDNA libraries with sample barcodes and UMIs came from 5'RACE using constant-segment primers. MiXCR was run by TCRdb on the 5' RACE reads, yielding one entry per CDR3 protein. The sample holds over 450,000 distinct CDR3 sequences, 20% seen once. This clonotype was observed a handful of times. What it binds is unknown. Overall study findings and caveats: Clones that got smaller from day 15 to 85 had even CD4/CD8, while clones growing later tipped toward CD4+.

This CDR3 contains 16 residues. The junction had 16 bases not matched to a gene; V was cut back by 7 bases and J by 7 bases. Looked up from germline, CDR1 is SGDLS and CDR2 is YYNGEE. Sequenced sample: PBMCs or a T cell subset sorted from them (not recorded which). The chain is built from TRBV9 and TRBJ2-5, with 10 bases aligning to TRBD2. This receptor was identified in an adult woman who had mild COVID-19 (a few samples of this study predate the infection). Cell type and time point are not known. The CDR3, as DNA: TGTGCCAGCTCGGGGGCCTCTAGCGGGAGTACGGTGACCCAGTACTTC. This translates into CASSGASSGSTVTQYF.